This T cell receptor (beta chain) was profiled in a study of human T cells and chemical hapten exposure. Trimming removed 3 bases from V and 6 bases from J; junction bases left unmatched: 15. Germline CDR1 and CDR2: SGHRS and YFSETQ. This CDR3 region has 17 residues. Library preparation tagged each individual cDNA molecule with a unique molecular identifier. TCRdb re-called the RACE reads with MiXCR, one entry per CDR3 protein. The sample has about 90,000 distinct CDR3 sequences, 11% seen once. Regarding this clonotype: Its antigen remains unidentified.

General study points: TCRs exceeding 1 in 1000 frequency stayed unchanged with DPC sensitization.

Time point denoted: patch test 3, about 24 weeks after DPC sensitization. Documented treatment: therapeutic diphenylcyclopropenone sensitization with weekly scalp DPC. Blood collection took place prior to placing each patch test. The sequences come from whole blood, collected in connection with sensitization to the hapten diphenylcyclopropenone (DPC). The V gene is TRBV5-1, the J gene TRBJ1-5, with 7 bases identical to TRBD1. This clonotype was obtained from a woman under 40 with alopecia areata. Some clones in this sample may be carry-over from other donors' samples. The CDR3 nucleotides are TGCGCCAGCAGCTCAACAAAAAACACAGGGGTTGGTCAGCCCCAGCATTTT. This codes for CASSSTKNTGVGQPQHF.